Sequencing of this TCR beta chain was carried out in a study of T-cell memory formation after mild COVID-19. TCRdb analysed the 5' RACE reads with MiXCR anew, one entry per CDR3 protein. The sample has roughly 600,000 distinct CDR3 sequences, 18% seen once. After removal of 2 bases from V and 2 bases from J, the junction contained 12 bases not matched to a gene. The CDR3 sequence is 18 residues long. CDR1 and CDR2 from the germline V gene are MNHEY and SVGEGT. On this clonotype: Its antigen is unidentified.

Regarding the study as a whole: Shrinking CD4+ clones resided mostly in CM and EM, and CD8+ ones in EMRA. Cross-reactive memory seemingly joined, as some responding clones were found in pre-infection memory. Whereas later expanders leaned CD4+, clones contracting day 15 to 85 showed a balanced CD4/CD8 makeup.

The receptor's source is an adult woman who had mild COVID-19 (a few samples of this study predate the infection). Cell type and time point are not known. The chain combines TRBV6-2 or TRBV6-3 with TRBJ2-7; 10 nucleotides match TRBD2. The sample comprised PBMCs or a T cell subset sorted from them (not recorded which). The CDR3 DNA sequence: TGTGCCAGCAGTTACGCAGGACTAGCGGAGCAAGCGACCTACGAGCAGTACTTC. Translating it yields CASSYAGLAEQATYEQYF.